Following are 27 T cell receptor beta chains from one sample sequenced in a study of regulatory T cells. Primers: 52 TRBV forward and 13 TRBJ reverse. Repertoires were generated with immunoSEQ multiplex PCR, while TCRdb's copy carries only in-frame clones and drops some. The sample gives around 15,000 clones, roughly 90% of which show up once; around 30% is in the top ten. The material sequenced was CD8+ T cells sorted from blood. The receptors were gathered from a person between 18 and 35 years old with CD3G deficiency.

The rearrangement joins TRBV28 to TRBJ1-1, with D perhaps TRBD1 (6 bases). Germline V lookup: CDR1 MDHEN, CDR2 SYDVKM. There are 13 residues in the CDR3. Trimming shortened V by 2 bases and J by 6 bases, and 10 bases separated the two germline ends. The CDR3: CASSLQGSPEAFF. CDR3 coding DNA: TGTGCCAGCAGTTTACAGGGGAGCCCTGAAGCTTTCTTT.

The chain is built from TRBV10-3 and TRBJ2-7; the D is unclear. V was clipped by 2 bases and J by 2 bases, with 10 bases between them. The V gene's germline CDR1 is ENHRY and CDR2 SYGVKD. The length of the CDR3 is 14 residues. CDR3: CAISEPPSTYEQYF. The CDR3 DNA reads as TGTGCCATCAGTGAGCCTCCTTCTACCTACGAGCAGTACTTC.

The chain couples TRBV6-6 to TRBJ1-1; no definite D call. Germline values: CDR1 MNHNY, CDR2 SVGAGI (reference sequence). This CDR3 spans 12 amino acids. The V gene lost 0 bases and the J gene lost 4 bases, with 3 bases spanning the gap. The chain's CDR3 is CASSYSTTEAFF. CDR3 bases: TGTGCCAGCAGTTACTCTACCACTGAAGCTTTCTTT.

This clone is medium-sized in the sample. This chain joins TRBV6-1 and TRBJ2-7; D is uncertain. In germline, CDR1 is MNHNS, CDR2 SASEGT. This CDR3 is 13 amino acids long. V was pared by 2 bases and J by 2 bases, with 7 bases between. The CDR3 loop is CASSEHLAYEQYF. CDR3 bases: TGTGCCAGCAGTGAACACTTAGCCTACGAGCAGTACTTC.

The rearrangement joins TRBV28 to TRBJ2-1; 10 bases are shared with TRBD2. J was trimmed by 6 bases and V by 4 bases; bases with no gene match: 9. Germline CDR1 and CDR2: MDHEN and SYDVKM. The CDR3 consists of 16 residues. The CDR3 DNA reads as TGTGCCAGCAGTTGGTCCGTAGCGGGAGGCAGCAATGAGCAGTTCTTC. Residues: CASSWSVAGGSNEQFF.

This chain connects TRBV6-5 to TRBJ1-2; D ambiguous. The length of the CDR3 is 14 residues. Trimming took off 7 bases at V and 5 bases at J, with 17 bases between the two ends. Germline V gene sequence: CDR1 MNHEY, CDR2 SVGAGI. The CDR3 loop is CASTEHAYKYGYTF. CDR3 in DNA: TGTGCCAGCACCGAACACGCCTACAAATATGGCTACACCTTC.

V is TRBV10-3 and J is TRBJ2-2; D not resolved. Germline V gives CDR1 ENHRY, CDR2 SYGVKD. Trimming left V 6 bases short and J 0 bases short, with 11 bases between. The CDR3 loop spans 15 amino acids. DNA of the CDR3: TGTGCCATCAGGTCAGAGAATTCGAACACCGGGGAGCTGTTTTTT. Protein sequence: CAIRSENSNTGELFF.

The V gene is TRBV10-3, the J gene TRBJ2-5; possible D gene TRBD1, 6 bases. The CDR3 length is 13 residues. Trimming took 6 bases from V and 5 from J, leaving 13 bases between them. The germline CDR1 and CDR2 sequences are ENHRY and SYGVKD. The CDR3 region has the DNA TGTGCCATCAGGGGGGCCCTCGTGGAGACCCAGTACTTC. Its translation is CAIRGALVETQYF.

This clone has just a few counts. The sample contains more than one DNA sequence encoding this CDR3. The chain links TRBV11-2 to TRBJ2-5; perhaps TRBD2 as D (5 bases). The V gene's germline CDR1 is SGHAT and CDR2 FQNNGV. V gave up 3 bases and J gave up 2 bases, with 10 bases separating them. The CDR3 covers 14 residues. CDR3 nucleotide sequence: TGTGCCAGCAGCTTGGAGGCGGCTCAAGAGACCCAGTACTTC. Its translation is CASSLEAAQETQYF. The entire variable domain, with the rest obtained from reference TRBV11-2 and TRBJ2-5, is as follows: EAGVAQSPRYKIIEKRQSVAFWCNPISGHATLYWYQQILGQGPKLLIQFQNNGVVDDSQLPKDRFSAERLKGVDSTLKIQPAKLEDSAVYLCASSLEAAQETQYFGPGTRLLVL.

This chain joins TRBV4-3 and TRBJ2-3; 7 bases map to TRBD2. The V gene end was trimmed by 4 bases and the J gene end by 1 base; junction bases not matched to a gene: 8. This CDR3 contains 16 residues. Looked up from germline, CDR1 is LGHNA and CDR2 is YSLEER. The CDR3 sequence is CASSPHPRGGTDTQYF. Here the CDR3 DNA reads TGCGCCAGCAGCCCCCACCCCCGGGGGGGCACAGATACGCAGTATTTT.

This chain uses TRBV29-1 with TRBJ1-6, with TRBD1 as a possible D gene (6 bases). The V gene's germline CDR1 is SQVTM and CDR2 ANQGSEA. The CDR3 sequence is 12 residues long. The CDR3 protein is CGALGGGSPLHF. The CDR3 DNA sequence: TGCGGGGCCTTGGGAGGGGGATCACCCCTCCACTTT.

This chain connects TRBV27 to TRBJ2-1; D is uncertain. This CDR3 is built from 12 residues. Germline loops: CDR1 MNHEY, CDR2 SMNVEV (reference sequence). Trimming took off 10 bases at V and 3 bases at J, with 10 bases between the two ends. CDR3 region: CATQSGYNEQFF. CDR3 in DNA: TGTGCCACCCAGTCGGGCTACAATGAGCAGTTCTTC.

The genes are TRBV6-5 and TRBJ1-1; D call uncertain. The germline V gene has CDR1 MNHEY and CDR2 SVGAGI. V was shortened by 6 bases and J by 7 bases, with 15 bases between the two germline ends. The CDR3 is 13 residues long. The CDR3 coding sequence is TGTGCCAGCAGCCTCGGTAGGGCGCTTGAAGCTTTCTTT. Translated, it gives CASSLGRALEAFF.

V gene TRBV7-2 combines with J gene TRBJ2-5; TRBD2 matches 10 bases. CDR1 is SGHTA and CDR2 is FQGNSA in the germline V gene. The CDR3 is made up of 17 amino acids. The V and J ends lost 5 bases and 4 bases, in that order; junction bases with no gene match: 13. DNA for the CDR3: TGTGCCAGCAGCCCGGGACTAGCGTTTGTTGAACGAGAGACCCAGTACTTC. It specifies CASSPGLAFVERETQYF.

This clone was detected once. The chain couples TRBV7-6 to TRBJ2-7; 7 bases agree with TRBD1. This CDR3 has 15 residues. V lost 4 bases, J lost 3 bases, and 9 bases stayed unmatched. Germline loops: CDR1 SGHVS, CDR2 FNYEAQ. CDR3 amino acids: CASSSLGRDSYEQYF. CDR3 in DNA: TGTGCCAGCAGCTCACTCGGACGGGACAGCTACGAGCAGTACTTC.

The rearrangement joins TRBV7-9 to TRBJ2-5; D is possibly TRBD1 (8 bases). V was shortened by 5 bases and J by 4 bases, with 17 bases between the two germline ends. Germline V gene lookup returns CDR1 SEHNR and CDR2 FQNEAQ (reference sequence). The CDR3 length is 15 residues. In DNA, the CDR3 is TGTGCCAGCAGCAACGACAGGGGCGGGAGAGAGACCCAGTACTTC. Its translation: CASSNDRGGRETQYF.

The J gene is TRBJ1-2, the V gene TRBV11-2, with 12 bases lining up with TRBD1. Germline CDR1 and CDR2: SGHAT and FQNNGV. The CDR3 is 14 amino acids. V gave up 4 bases and J gave up 7 bases; unmatched junction bases: 4. The CDR3 spells CASSSGQGAGGYTF. CDR3 sequence (DNA): TGTGCCAGCAGCTCGGGACAGGGGGCGGGTGGCTACACCTTC.

V gene TRBV5-1 combines with J gene TRBJ2-7; D ambiguous. Trimming left V 7 bases short and J 2 bases short, with 7 bases between. Germline assignment: CDR1 SGHRS and CDR2 YFSETQ. The CDR3 loop spans 11 amino acids. In nucleotides, the CDR3 is TGCGCCAGCCAATTCCCCTACGAGCAGTACTTC. Translation gives CASQFPYEQYF.

A single count supports this clone. The chain couples TRBV27 to TRBJ1-6; D is unclear. Germline V gene data show CDR1 as MNHEY and CDR2 as SMNVEV (reference sequence). The CDR3 is 12 amino acids. Trimming took 1 base from V and 7 from J, leaving 2 bases between them. The CDR3 nucleotides are TGTGCCAGCAGTTTATGGAATTCACCCCTCCACTTT. Residues: CASSLWNSPLHF.

This clone was recorded only once. V and J are TRBV6-1 and TRBJ2-2; 7 positions agree with TRBD2. The CDR3 covers 12 residues. V lost 6 bases, J lost 15 bases, and 10 bases stayed unmatched. Germline CDR1 is MNHNS and CDR2 is SASEGT. The CDR3 DNA is TGTGCCAGCAGGGGAGCGGGATTTAGGGTGTTTTTT. Translating it yields CASRGAGFRVFF.

The gene calls are TRBV5-6 and TRBJ2-1, with 11 bases fitting TRBD2. J was trimmed by 7 bases and V by 3 bases; bases with no gene match: 3. The CDR3 contains 14 residues. Germline loops: CDR1 SGHDT, CDR2 YYEEEE. The CDR3 region has the DNA TGTGCCAGCAGCTCCCGGACTAGCGGGAATGAGCAGTTCTTC. Amino acid sequence: CASSSRTSGNEQFF.

V is TRBV27 and J is TRBJ2-7, with 8 bases aligning to TRBD2. Germline values: CDR1 MNHEY, CDR2 SMNVEV (reference sequence). The CDR3 loop spans 15 amino acids. The CDR3 DNA is TGTGTTACTCGACCGGGACTAGGGGTCTCCTACGAGCAGTACTTC. This encodes CVTRPGLGVSYEQYF.

This chain connects TRBV7-6 to TRBJ2-5; no clear D gene. Germline CDR1 is SGHVS and CDR2 is FNYEAQ. This CDR3 is 15 amino acids long. Trimming shortened V by 3 bases and J by 5 bases, and 16 bases separated the two germline ends. In nucleotides, the CDR3 is TGTGCCAGCAGCTTCGGAGACTCTCAGGAGGAGACCCAGTACTTC. Its translation is CASSFGDSQEETQYF.

DNA of the CDR3: TGCGCCAGCAGCTTGGATACGCCAGGGGACCTTAATTCACCCCTCCACTTT. As protein: CASSLDTPGDLNSPLHF. The chain has TRBV5-1 and TRBJ1-6; D possibly corresponds to TRBD1 (6 bases). V was trimmed by 0 bases and J by 6 bases, leaving 16 bases between them. The germline V gene encodes CDR1 SGHRS and CDR2 YFSETQ. There are 17 residues in the CDR3.

The rearrangement joins TRBV6-1 to TRBJ2-7; possibly TRBD2 for D (6 bases). This CDR3 comprises 15 residues. V shed 1 base and J shed 2 bases, with 12 bases lying between them. Per the germline V gene, CDR1 is MNHNS and CDR2 is SASEGT. The CDR3 DNA reads TGTGCCAGCAGTGAAGGGACTACCCGAGCCTACGAGCAGTACTTC. It translates to CASSEGTTRAYEQYF.

The rearrangement joins TRBV7-9 to TRBJ2-1; D is unclear. The length of the CDR3 is 13 residues. Trimming pared 2 bases from V and 7 bases from J, leaving 9 bases between. The germline V gene encodes CDR1 SEHNR and CDR2 FQNEAQ (reference sequence). This CDR3 reads CASSLSSRNEQFF. As DNA, the CDR3 is TGTGCCAGCAGCTTAAGCTCCCGGAATGAGCAGTTCTTC.

CDR3 protein: CAISEAGGSSYEQYF. DNA for the CDR3: TGTGCCATCAGTGAGGCGGGAGGGTCCTCCTACGAGCAGTACTTC. This sequence joins TRBV10-3 and TRBJ2-7; 9 nucleotides match TRBD2. CDR1 and CDR2 (germline): ENHRY, SYGVKD. After removal of 2 bases from V and 0 bases from J, the junction contained 2 bases not matched to a gene. This CDR3 is built from 15 residues.